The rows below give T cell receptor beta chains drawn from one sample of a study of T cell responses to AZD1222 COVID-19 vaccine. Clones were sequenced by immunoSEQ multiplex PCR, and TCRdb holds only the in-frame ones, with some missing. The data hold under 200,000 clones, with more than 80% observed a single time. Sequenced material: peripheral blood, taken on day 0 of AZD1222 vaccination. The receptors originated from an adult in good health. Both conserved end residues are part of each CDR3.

CDR3: CASSEGQEFFKPQHF
J: TRBJ1-5
V: TRBV6-5

CDR3: CAWTGSTEAFF
J: TRBJ1-1
V: TRBV30

CDR3: CASSLVGGGTYGYTF
J: TRBJ1-2
V: TRBV7-8

CDR3: CASFERAAGNTEAFF
J: TRBJ1-1
V: TRBV6-6

CDR3: CASSQVSGANVLTF
J: TRBJ2-6
V: TRBV3-1/TRBV3-2

CDR3: CASSLSHPYNQPQHF
J: TRBJ1-5
V: TRBV13

CDR3: CASSNSQETQYF
J: TRBJ2-5
V: TRBV19

CDR3: CASSPFLAGTATKFNEQFF
J: TRBJ2-1
V: TRBV18

CDR3: CASSLMGAEAFF
J: TRBJ1-1
V: TRBV12-3/TRBV12-4

CDR3: CASSHHDGASEAFF
J: TRBJ1-1
V: TRBV3-1/TRBV3-2

CDR3: CASSKGSSYEQYF
J: TRBJ2-7
V: TRBV7-6

CDR3: CASQTGAGTEAFF
J: TRBJ1-1
V: TRBV2

CDR3: CASNPLLAGGTGELFF
J: TRBJ2-2
V: TRBV7-7

CDR3: CASSLGTDTSTDTQYF
J: TRBJ2-3
V: TRBV7-7

CDR3: CASSQEGNEQFF
J: TRBJ2-1
V: TRBV12-3/TRBV12-4

CDR3: CASSRDTFTEAFF
J: TRBJ1-1
V: TRBV10-1

CDR3: CASSLGTAYIYSPLHF
J: TRBJ1-6
V: TRBV6-2/TRBV6-3

CDR3: CASSFGQGSRVSPLHF
J: TRBJ1-6
V: TRBV5-4

CDR3: CASSPLGGTYGYTF
J: TRBJ1-2
V: TRBV5-6

CDR3: CASSLSGGTYGYTF
J: TRBJ1-2
V: TRBV5-4

CDR3: CASSQEGQGGGYTF
J: TRBJ1-2
V: TRBV3-1/TRBV3-2

CDR3: CASSQDGANVLTF
J: TRBJ2-6
V: TRBV14

CDR3: CASSSDGGYNEQFF
J: TRBJ2-1
V: TRBV19

CDR3: CASSLASFQNSPLHF
J: TRBJ1-6
V: TRBV5-1

CDR3: CASSSGQLTGELFF
J: TRBJ2-2
V: TRBV7-2

CDR3: CASSRNNGLAGGPGNEQFF
J: TRBJ2-1
V: TRBV7-6

CDR3: CASSPRSGTNTEAFF
J: TRBJ1-1
V: TRBV18

CDR3: CASSARTAYNEQFF
J: TRBJ2-1
V: TRBV6-5

CDR3: CASSAGGQPNPYGYTF
J: TRBJ1-2
V: TRBV10-1

CDR3: CASSDSSGGPDTQYF
J: TRBJ2-3
V: TRBV6-4

CDR3: CASSFSATGQQETQYF
J: TRBJ2-5
V: TRBV5-4

CDR3: CARRQGLWGYTF
J: TRBJ1-2
V: TRBV2

CDR3: CASVSALSTDTQYF
J: TRBJ2-3
V: TRBV6-6

CDR3: CASSLVDRVNTEAFF
J: TRBJ1-1
V: TRBV5-4

CDR3: CASRPGTGRLYQPQHF
J: TRBJ1-5
V: TRBV19

CDR3: CASSESLAGRLYEQYF
J: TRBJ2-7
V: TRBV10-2

CDR3: CASRRFGRGTDTQYF
J: TRBJ2-3
V: TRBV5-4

CDR3: CASSLLTGKYEQYF
J: TRBJ2-7
V: TRBV7-2

CDR3: CASSYGTGGMPQHF
J: TRBJ1-5
V: TRBV6-5

CDR3: CASRPRNRGPREKLFF
J: TRBJ1-4
V: TRBV19

CDR3: CASRPDGYSGNTIYF
J: TRBJ1-3
V: TRBV6-6